These T cell receptor beta chains were read from a single sample in a study of cytomegalovirus exposure and HLA in healthy donors. This table comes from immunoSEQ multiplex PCR, and its TCRdb copy is limited to in-frame clones, with some not included. The table records 65,000 to 95,000 clones, approximately 79% of them present only once. Sequencing was done on a sample of PBMCs. The receptors come from a man under 40 in good health and CMV-seronegative. The CDR3 runs from the conserved cysteine through the conserved F or W. D genes are given only for firm matches. Clone sizes are given selectively: once, few, many, or a class where the clone is expanded.

clone_size d_call j_call v_call cdr3_nt cdr3_aa
- - TRBJ1-2 TRBV7-2 TGTGCCAGCAGCTTAGCGCAGAACTATGGCTACACCTTC CASSLAQNYGYTF
- - TRBJ1-5 TRBV9 TGTGCCAGCAGCCCCGGGGTTAGCAATCAGCCCCAGCATTTT CASSPGVSNQPQHF
- TRBD2 TRBJ2-7 TRBV6-1 TGTGCCAGCAGTTCCCTAGCGGGAGCCTACGAGCAGTACTTC CASSSLAGAYEQYF
- - TRBJ2-7 TRBV28 TGTGCCAGCAGTTTATGGACGCAGCGGACCTACGAGCAGTACTTC CASSLWTQRTYEQYF
- - TRBJ1-5 TRBV7-9 TGTGCCAGCAGCATGGAGGGTGGCCAGCCCCAGCATTTT CASSMEGGQPQHF
- - TRBJ2-1 TRBV4-1 TGCGCCAGCAGCCTCCGACAGGATCCCAATGAGCAGTTCTTC CASSLRQDPNEQFF
- - TRBJ1-2 TRBV28 TGTGCCAGCAGCACGACAGACTTCTATGGCTACACCTTC CASSTTDFYGYTF
once TRBD1 TRBJ1-4 TRBV4-2 TGTTCCAGCAGCCCAGATACAGGGGCCCCCGAAAAACTGTTTTTT CSSSPDTGAPEKLFF
few TRBD2 TRBJ2-2 TRBV6-5 TGTGCCAGCAGCAAAACTAGCGGGGGGTTCGGGGAGCTGTTTTTT CASSKTSGGFGELFF
- TRBD1 TRBJ2-3 TRBV7-3 TGTGCCAGCAGCTTAGGGACAGGGATGGGACTTAGCACAGATACGCAGTATTTT CASSLGTGMGLSTDTQYF
- - TRBJ1-5 TRBV7-8 TGTGCCAGCAGCTTAGCCGTTTACGGGTATACTAATCAGCCCCAGCATTTT CASSLAVYGYTNQPQHF
- - TRBJ2-1 TRBV7-4 TGTGCCAGCAGCCCCGGACGGAGCAGCGGACTTTTTAATGAGCAGTTCTTC CASSPGRSSGLFNEQFF
few TRBD2 TRBJ2-1 TRBV30 TGTGCCTGGAGCCCTAGCGGGAGGCAAGGTATTGAGCAGTTCTTC CAWSPSGRQGIEQFF
- - TRBJ2-1 TRBV7-9 TGTGCCGGCCAGGGCGACCCGTACAATGAGCAGTTCTTC CAGQGDPYNEQFF
- TRBD1 TRBJ2-1 TRBV10-3 TGTGCCATCAGCGACAGGGGCCGGGATGAGCAGTTCTTC CAISDRGRDEQFF
- TRBD2 TRBJ2-7 TRBV7-2 TGTGCCAGCAGCTTAAGACTAGCGGGGAAGAGCCTGGCCGACGAGCAGTACTTC CASSLRLAGKSLADEQYF
- - TRBJ2-7 TRBV7-8 TGTGCCAGCAGCTTAGCCCGAACCGGTGAGGGCGAGCGTGAGCAGTACTTC CASSLARTGEGEREQYF
- - TRBJ2-7 TRBV15 TGTGCCACCAGCACTCGAGAAACCGAGCAGTACTTC CATSTRETEQYF
- - TRBJ1-1 TRBV27 TGTGCCAGCAGTTTGGGCGGGCCCAACACTGAAGCTTTCTTT CASSLGGPNTEAFF
- - TRBJ2-5 TRBV4-1 TGCGCCAGCAGCCAGTTCGTGGGGGCGAAGCAGTACTTC CASSQFVGAKQYF
- - TRBJ2-5 TRBV7-8 TGTGCCAGCAGTGTAGCCATGGAGACCCAGTACTTC CASSVAMETQYF
- - TRBJ1-1 TRBV4-1 TGCGCCAGCAGCCAAGTTGGGCAGGGGAACACTGAAGCTTTCTTT CASSQVGQGNTEAFF
- TRBD2 TRBJ2-3 TRBV2 TGTGCCAGCAGAATGGAGAGCGGGAGGTCAGATACGCAGTATTTT CASRMESGRSDTQYF
- TRBD2 TRBJ2-7 TRBV11-2 TGTGCCAGCAGCTTAAGTCTCCCGATAGACGGCGGGAGTTACGAGCAGTACTTC CASSLSLPIDGGSYEQYF